Sequencing of this TCR beta chain was carried out in a study of identifying expanded T cells in peripheral blood. General study results and limits: Two-week clone count variance significantly increased as total template count grew. Around 1.2 clones differed between technical replicates, versus approximately 16 and 19 over time.

Comment on this clone: The antigen is undetermined.

The CDR3 sequence is 14 residues long. V lost 8 bases to trimming and J lost 4 bases; unmatched junction nucleotides: 6. Data came from immunoSEQ multiplex PCR; TCRdb stores just in-frame clones and leaves some out. The sample consists of over 100,000 clones, 88% of them appearing once. Healthy donors had no documented immune events, such as infections, while sampled. This clonotype originated in a person aged 18 to 75 in good health. The genes are TRBV23-1 and TRBJ2-1, with 9 bases identical to TRBD1. TRBV23-1 is sorted into the ORF group, with uncertain function. Sequenced: blood. The CDR3 DNA reads as TGCGCCAGCGGCCGGGACAGGGTGTACAATGAGCAGTTCTTC. Residues: CASGRDRVYNEQFF.